A selection of T cell receptor beta chains follows, all from one sample in a study of CD8+ T cells in alopecia areata. TCRdb's copy holds only in-frame clones and misses some; the assay was immunoSEQ multiplex PCR. The top ten clones hold just under 20% of a sample with 160,000 or so clones, 45% to 55% of them seen once. The source was CD8+ T cells sorted from blood, collected at week 0. All receptors derive from a human donor with alopecia areata. Both conserved end residues are part of each CDR3. A D gene is named only where the DNA matches it firmly. The size entry is marked missing in some rows and otherwise reads once, few, many or a size class.

v_call,clone_size,j_call,d_call,cdr3_nt,cdr3_aa
TRBV29-1,few,TRBJ2-7,-,TGCAGCGTCCTCAAACCGACTACCTACGAGCAGTACTTC,CSVLKPTTYEQYF
TRBV29-1,-,TRBJ1-2,-,TGCAGCGTGCAGACAGGAGGTGGCTACACCTTC,CSVQTGGGYTF
TRBV7-6,-,TRBJ1-6,-,TGTGCCAGCAGCCTCTTACTAGATTCACCCCTCCACTTT,CASSLLLDSPLHF
TRBV28,-,TRBJ2-3,TRBD1,TGTGCCAGCAGTCCAAGGACAGGGTTAGATACGCAGTATTTT,CASSPRTGLDTQYF
TRBV4-3,-,TRBJ2-1,-,TGCGCCAGCAGCCCGCGAACAGGACTATCCTACAATGAGCAGTTCTTC,CASSPRTGLSYNEQFF
TRBV13,-,TRBJ2-1,TRBD2,TGTGCCAGCACCTCCTGGGGGCTAGCGGGGGCAGAGCAGTTCTTC,CASTSWGLAGAEQFF
TRBV30,-,TRBJ2-3,-,TGTGCCTGGAGTATGACAAGCACAGATACGCAGTATTTT,CAWSMTSTDTQYF
TRBV9,-,TRBJ2-7,TRBD1,TGTGCCAGCAGCGTCTCCGGGACAGGGTCCTACGAGCAGTACTTC,CASSVSGTGSYEQYF
TRBV29-1,-,TRBJ2-1,TRBD2,TGCAGCGCCGCGGGGGGTTCCTACAATGAGCAGTTCTTC,CSAAGGSYNEQFF
TRBV30,-,TRBJ1-2,-,TGTGCCTGGAGTGTGGTCAGTAACTATGGCTACACCTTC,CAWSVVSNYGYTF
TRBV2,-,TRBJ2-7,-,TGTGCCAGCAGTGATGGGCAGAGTCGCCACGAGCAGTACTTC,CASSDGQSRHEQYF
TRBV5-6,-,TRBJ2-6,-,TGTGCCAGCAGCTCCCTCGAGTGGGGTAACTCTGGGGCCAACGTCCTGACTTTC,CASSSLEWGNSGANVLTF
TRBV4-3,-,TRBJ1-2,-,TGCGCCAGCAGCCAATCAGGGGCGGATGGCTACACCTTC,CASSQSGADGYTF
TRBV27,-,TRBJ1-1,-,TGTGCCAGCAGTTCCAAGGTGAACACTGAAGCTTTCTTT,CASSSKVNTEAFF
TRBV6-6,few,TRBJ1-3,-,TGTGCCAGCAGCTGGGGCGATAGCTCTGGAAACACCATATATTTT,CASSWGDSSGNTIYF
TRBV30,-,TRBJ2-7,TRBD1,TGTGCCTGGGCGACAGGGCAGTCGGACGAGCAGTACTTC,CAWATGQSDEQYF
TRBV30,-,TRBJ2-7,TRBD2,TGTGCCTGGGAAATTCTAGCGGGCGAGCAGTACTTC,CAWEILAGEQYF
TRBV29-1,once,TRBJ1-2,-,TGCAGCGTTGAAGAGGGGCAGAACTATGGCTACACCTTC,CSVEEGQNYGYTF
TRBV13,-,TRBJ1-1,-,TGTGCCAGCAGCTTGACAGTGAACACTGAAGCTTTCTTT,CASSLTVNTEAFF
TRBV29-1,-,TRBJ1-2,-,TGCAGCGACAGCTATAACTATGGCTACACCTTC,CSDSYNYGYTF
TRBV30,few,TRBJ1-1,-,TGTGCCTGGAATGAGAACACTGAAGCTTTCTTT,CAWNENTEAFF
TRBV11-2,-,TRBJ2-4,-,TGTGCCAGCAGCTTCCTAGCAGACATTCAGTACTTC,CASSFLADIQYF
TRBV27,-,TRBJ2-2,-,TGTGCCAGCAGCCCGGGGGGCCCGAACACCGGGGAGCTGTTTTTT,CASSPGGPNTGELFF
TRBV27,-,TRBJ1-6,-,TGTGCCAGCAGTTTTGCAAGGGGAAATTCACCCCTCCACTTT,CASSFARGNSPLHF
TRBV2,-,TRBJ2-7,-,TGTGCCAGCTACCCCGGGGTGCCCTACGAGCAGTACTTC,CASYPGVPYEQYF
TRBV5-1,few,TRBJ2-7,-,TGCGCCAGCAGCTTTAATTCCCACGAGCAGTACTTC,CASSFNSHEQYF
TRBV7-8,-,TRBJ2-5,-,TGTGCCAGCAGCCCAGGGGCAGGACTACGATACCAAGAGACCCAGTACTTC,CASSPGAGLRYQETQYF
TRBV5-6,-,TRBJ2-7,-,TGTGCCAGCAGTTTAACCTACGAGCAGTACTTC,CASSLTYEQYF
TRBV11-2,many,TRBJ2-1,-,TGTGCCAGCAGCTTAGTTTTAGGGGCACACAATGAGCAGTTCTTC,CASSLVLGAHNEQFF
TRBV30,-,TRBJ1-5,-,TGTGCCTGGAGTCCGGGGAATCAGCCCCAGCATTTT,CAWSPGNQPQHF
TRBV25-1,-,TRBJ2-5,-,TGTGCCAGCGCTGGGCCGGGGGCCTGGGAGACCCAGTACTTC,CASAGPGAWETQYF
TRBV7-2,-,TRBJ2-7,-,TGTGCCAGCAGCATCGGACTTTTCTCCTACGAGCAGTACTTC,CASSIGLFSYEQYF
TRBV29-1,-,TRBJ1-2,-,TGCAGCGTTGAAGGCCCCAGGGACGACCCCTATGGCTACACCTTC,CSVEGPRDDPYGYTF
TRBV30,-,TRBJ1-1,-,TGTGCCTGGAGGGGAGGACTCCACACTGAAGCTTTCTTT,CAWRGGLHTEAFF
TRBV30,-,TRBJ2-3,TRBD1,TGTGCCTGGAGTACAGGGGGCGGCGCAGATACGCAGTATTTT,CAWSTGGGADTQYF
TRBV2,-,TRBJ1-5,TRBD1,TGTGCCAGCAGCGGGGACAGGGGGCGGAATCAGCCCCAGCATTTT,CASSGDRGRNQPQHF
TRBV5-1,few,TRBJ2-5,-,TGCGCCAGCAGCTTGGCGGCCGGAGCGACGGGAGAGACCCAGTACTTC,CASSLAAGATGETQYF
TRBV2,once,TRBJ2-1,-,TGTGCCAGCAGTGATACCGGGACCCCGAGGTCCAATGAGCAGTTCTTC,CASSDTGTPRSNEQFF
TRBV29-1,few,TRBJ1-2,TRBD1,TGCAGCGCTGTGGGACAGGGGACTAACTATGGCTACACCTTC,CSAVGQGTNYGYTF
TRBV30,-,TRBJ2-1,TRBD2,TGTGCCTGGAGTGTATTAGCGGGGGAGCAGTTCTTC,CAWSVLAGEQFF
TRBV6-5,few,TRBJ2-7,-,TGTGCCAGCAGCACCAGCGACCGCAACGAGCAGTACTTC,CASSTSDRNEQYF
TRBV10-3,few,TRBJ2-7,-,TGTGCCATCAGTGGCGGGACGGTCTACGAGCAGTACTTC,CAISGGTVYEQYF
TRBV2,few,TRBJ2-1,-,TGTGCCAGCCCCCACGCGATCGCGAGTGAGCAGTTCTTC,CASPHAIASEQFF
TRBV25-1,few,TRBJ1-1,-,TGTGCCAGCACCCTGGGTCGGAACACTGAAGCTTTCTTT,CASTLGRNTEAFF
TRBV10-3,-,TRBJ2-3,-,TGTGCCATCAGTGAGATTAGTAGTGGAGGCGAGGATACGCAGTATTTT,CAISEISSGGEDTQYF
TRBV30,-,TRBJ2-5,TRBD2,TGTGCCTGGGGGCTCCGGAGCGGGGGAGTAGAGACCCAGTACTTC,CAWGLRSGGVETQYF
TRBV11-2,few,TRBJ2-6,-,TGTGCCAGCAGTCCCAACCGTAGGTCTGGGGCCAACGTCCTGACTTTC,CASSPNRRSGANVLTF
TRBV29-1,few,TRBJ1-1,-,TGCAGCGTAGGAACTAACACTGAAGCTTTCTTT,CSVGTNTEAFF
TRBV6-5,few,TRBJ2-5,TRBD2,TGTGCCAGCAGTTACCAGATCGGGGGGGAGACCCAGTACTTC,CASSYQIGGETQYF
TRBV6-5,once,TRBJ1-2,-,TGTGCCAGCAGTTTCCTAGACAATCTAGATGGCTACACCTTC,CASSFLDNLDGYTF
TRBV6-5,once,TRBJ2-3,TRBD2,TGTGCCAGCAGTCCGCTAGCGGGGGGCACAGATACGCAGTATTTT,CASSPLAGGTDTQYF
TRBV5-1,-,TRBJ2-7,-,TGCGCCAGCAGCTTGGCAGGGTCCTACGAGCAGTACTTC,CASSLAGSYEQYF
TRBV20-1,-,TRBJ1-2,-,TGCAGTGCTAGAGATACGCCCGGCTACACCTTC,CSARDTPGYTF
TRBV4-3,once,TRBJ2-7,TRBD1,TGCGCCAGCAGTCGAACTACACCGGGACAGGGAAGCTCCTACGAGCAGTACTTC,CASSRTTPGQGSSYEQYF
TRBV5-6,-,TRBJ2-1,TRBD2,TGTGCCAGCAGCTTGGGACTAGCGGAAATATCCTACAATGAGCAGTTCTTC,CASSLGLAEISYNEQFF